The 18 T cell receptor beta chains below all came from one sample that was sequenced in a study of STAT3 mutations in large granular lymphocyte leukemia. Findings and limits, study-wide: Every T-cell large granular lymphocyte leukemia patient had at least one immunodominant TCR beta clonotype.

Their antigen targets remain unknown. Using immunoSEQ multiplex PCR, the repertoire was profiled, and TCRdb retains in-frame clones only, with some absent. The profile shows fewer than 11,000 clones, 54% of them singletons. The sample comprised peripheral blood mononuclear cells. The receptor source for this set is a boy between 10 and 17 years old with T-cell large granular lymphocyte leukemia. Some clones in this sample may be carry-over from other donors' samples.

The V call is TRBV4-1, the J call TRBJ2-7; 7 bases agree with TRBD2. V trimming: 0 bases; J trimming: 4 bases; junction bases outside the gene matches: 9. Germline loops: CDR1 MGHRA, CDR2 YSYEKL. The CDR3 totals 16 residues. CDR3 amino acids: CASSQDGRTTVYEQYF. In nucleotides, the CDR3 is TGCGCCAGCAGCCAAGACGGGAGGACGACGGTGTACGAGCAGTACTTC.

V and J are TRBV30 and TRBJ1-1, with D unresolved. The CDR3 length is 13 residues. Germline-derived CDR1 and CDR2 are GTSNPN and SVGIG (reference sequence). Trimming stripped 1 base from V and 1 base from J, with 7 bases between. The CDR3, as DNA: TGTGCCTGGAGTGCTTTGGCGAACACTGAAGCTTTCTTT. Its translation: CAWSALANTEAFF.

The chain has TRBV9 and TRBJ2-5; no reliable D call. Germline V gives CDR1 SGDLS, CDR2 YYNGEE. V was pared by 3 bases and J by 3 bases, with 15 bases between. The CDR3 length is 15 residues. CDR3 sequence: CASSAGVMGEETQYF. CDR3 bases: TGTGCCAGCAGCGCGGGCGTGATGGGCGAAGAGACCCAGTACTTC.

The V and J genes are TRBV6-4 and TRBJ1-2; a possible D gene is TRBD1 (5 bases). The V gene lost 2 bases and the J gene lost 4 bases, with 11 bases spanning the gap. Germline-derived CDR1 and CDR2 are MRHNA and SNTAGT. This CDR3 is built from 14 residues. The CDR3 region is CASSDQTASYGYTF. The CDR3 DNA follows: TGTGCCAGCAGTGACCAGACAGCCTCCTATGGCTACACCTTC.

The chain recombines TRBV5-1 with TRBJ2-7; 11 bases match TRBD2. V gave up 1 base and J gave up 5 bases; unmatched junction bases: 2. The CDR3 has 14 amino acids. Germline CDR1 SGHRS, CDR2 YFSETQ. The CDR3 DNA is TGCGCCAGCAGCTTGACTAGCGGGAGCGACGAGCAGTACTTC. It yields the protein CASSLTSGSDEQYF.

V and J are TRBV5-6 and TRBJ2-3; a possible D gene is TRBD1 (6 bases). This CDR3 has 15 amino acids. Trimming left V 0 bases short and J 2 bases short, with 10 bases between. CDR1 is SGHDT and CDR2 is YYEEEE in the germline V gene. The CDR3 DNA sequence: TGTGCCAGCAGCTTGGGGGGACAATACACAGATACGCAGTATTTT. Protein product: CASSLGGQYTDTQYF.

The V call is TRBV9, the J call TRBJ2-3, with 9 bases aligning to TRBD2. V was clipped by 3 bases and J by 0 bases; unmatched bases: 8. Germline V gives CDR1 SGDLS, CDR2 YYNGEE. CDR3 length: 17 amino acids. The CDR3 spells CASSARGGTSSTDTQYF. For the CDR3, the DNA is TGTGCCAGCAGCGCGAGGGGTGGGACTAGCAGCACAGATACGCAGTATTTT. The variable domain in full, completed from reference TRBV9 and TRBJ2-3, reads DSGVTQTPKHLITATGQRVTLRCSPRSGDLSVYWYQQSLDQGLQFLIQYYNGEERAKGNILERFSAQQFPDLHSELNLSSLELGDSALYFCASSARGGTSSTDTQYFGPGTRLTVL.

The chain combines TRBV5-1 with TRBJ2-5; D perhaps matches TRBD1 (6 bases). Germline loops: CDR1 SGHRS, CDR2 YFSETQ. The CDR3 extends over 15 amino acids. V lost 1 base to trimming and J lost 0 bases, with 10 bases between them. CDR3 nucleotides: TGCGCCAGCAGCTTGCAGGGGCCGTACCAAGAGACCCAGTACTTC. Translating it yields CASSLQGPYQETQYF.

This chain links TRBV4-1 with TRBJ1-1; D call uncertain. Germline V gene sequence: CDR1 MGHRA, CDR2 YSYEKL. With 4 bases removed from V and 4 bases from J, the gap between germline ends came to 13 bases. The CDR3 totals 14 residues. The CDR3 DNA is TGCGCCAGCAGCCGGACCCGGCTGGGCACTGAAGCTTTCTTT. Its protein product is CASSRTRLGTEAFF.

This clone was observed a single time. V and J are TRBV18 and TRBJ2-7, with 8 bases identical to TRBD1. The junction had 9 bases not matched to a gene; V was cut back by 6 bases and J by 2 bases. The germline CDR1 and CDR2 sequences are KGHSH and LQKENI. The CDR3 runs to 15 residues. CDR3 nucleotides: TGTGCCAGCTCCCACGGGACAGGCCTTGCCTACGAGCAGTACTTC. It codes for CASSHGTGLAYEQYF.

The genes are TRBV5-1 and TRBJ2-6; D remains ambiguous. Trimming pared 4 bases from V and 1 base from J, leaving 6 bases between. The V gene's germline CDR1 is SGHRS and CDR2 YFSETQ. CDR3 length: 14 amino acids. The CDR3 DNA is TGCGCCAGCAGCATTCCTTCTGGGGCCAACGTCCTGACTTTC. It is translated as CASSIPSGANVLTF.

This clone was observed once. The J gene is TRBJ1-6, the V gene TRBV5-8; D ambiguous. Trimming stripped 2 bases from V and 9 bases from J, with 3 bases between. CDR3 length equals 11 residues. Germline V CDR1 and CDR2: SGHTS, YDEGEE. CDR3 DNA: TGTGCCAGCAGCTTCGGTTCACCCCTCCACTTT. The encoded protein is CASSFGSPLHF.

This rearrangement joins TRBV30 to TRBJ1-4; D is unclear. There are 10 residues in the CDR3. Germline V lookup: CDR1 GTSNPN, CDR2 SVGIG (reference sequence). V was trimmed by 5 bases and J by 8 bases, leaving 6 bases between them. CDR3 DNA: TGTGCCTGGGGTCGGGAAAAACTGTTTTTT. Its protein is CAWGREKLFF.

The chain combines TRBV5-1 with TRBJ2-5; TRBD2 matches at 7 bases. Per the germline V gene, CDR1 is SGHRS and CDR2 is YFSETQ. Trimming cost V 2 bases and J 3 bases; bases outside gene matches: 1. The CDR3 length is 13 residues. As DNA, the CDR3 is TGCGCCAGCAGCTTTGGGGGGGAAGAGACCCAGTACTTC. Protein sequence: CASSFGGEETQYF.

J is TRBJ2-5 and V is TRBV29-1; the D gene is possibly TRBD2 (6 bases). V was trimmed by 7 bases and J by 1 base, leaving 10 bases between them. The CDR3 length is 12 residues. Germline V gene lookup returns CDR1 SQVTM and CDR2 ANQGSEA. The CDR3 coding sequence is TGCAGCGCCCCGGGACTCCAAGAGACCCAGTACTTC. It is translated as CSAPGLQETQYF.

This chain connects TRBV4-2 to TRBJ2-1; D unresolved. This CDR3 has 13 residues. Trimming left V 1 base short and J 5 bases short, with 6 bases between. CDR1 is LGHNA, CDR2 YNFKEQ, per germline. The CDR3 DNA sequence: TGTGCCAGCAGCCAAGTTGTAGACAATGAGCAGTTCTTC. It yields the protein CASSQVVDNEQFF.

This clone was counted between two and nine times. The chain joins TRBV5-1 to TRBJ2-7; D unresolved. Germline CDR1 and CDR2: SGHRS and YFSETQ. This CDR3 is built from 16 residues. V lost 3 bases, J lost 3 bases, and 19 bases lay in between. The CDR3 protein is CASSSQLLEWGYEQYF. The CDR3 nucleotides read TGCGCCAGCAGCTCTCAACTCTTAGAGTGGGGCTACGAGCAGTACTTC.

V gene TRBV5-4 combines with J gene TRBJ2-5, with unresolved D. Germline CDR1 SGHNT, CDR2 YYREEE (reference sequence). The V end lost 5 bases, the J end lost 10 bases, and 18 bases lay between the germline ends. The CDR3 length is 13 residues. CDR3 residues: CASRGIGSRDQYF. The CDR3 nucleotides read TGTGCCAGCAGGGGGATTGGGTCAAGGGACCAGTACTTC.